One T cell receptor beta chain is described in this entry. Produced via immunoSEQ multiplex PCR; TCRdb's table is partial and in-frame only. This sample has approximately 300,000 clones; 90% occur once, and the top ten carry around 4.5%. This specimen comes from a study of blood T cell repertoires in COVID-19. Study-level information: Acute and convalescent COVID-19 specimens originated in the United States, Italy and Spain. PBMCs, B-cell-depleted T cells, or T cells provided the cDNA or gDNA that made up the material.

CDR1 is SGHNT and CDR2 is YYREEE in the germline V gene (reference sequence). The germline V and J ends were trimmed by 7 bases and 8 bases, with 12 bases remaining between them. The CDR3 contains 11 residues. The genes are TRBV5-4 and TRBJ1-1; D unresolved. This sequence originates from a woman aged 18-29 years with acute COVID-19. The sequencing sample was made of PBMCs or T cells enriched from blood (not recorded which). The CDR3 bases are TGTGCCAGCCTAGGACTGAGCGAAGCTTTCTTT. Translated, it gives CASLGLSEAFF.